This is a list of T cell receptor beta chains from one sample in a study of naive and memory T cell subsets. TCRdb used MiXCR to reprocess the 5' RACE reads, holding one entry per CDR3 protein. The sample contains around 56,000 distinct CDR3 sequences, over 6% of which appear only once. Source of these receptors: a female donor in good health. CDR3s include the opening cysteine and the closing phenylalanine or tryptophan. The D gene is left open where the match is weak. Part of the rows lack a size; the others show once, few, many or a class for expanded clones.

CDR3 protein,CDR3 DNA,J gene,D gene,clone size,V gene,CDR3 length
CASSPVVGEGIQYF,TGTGCCAGCTCACCGGTTGTGGGGGAAGGCATTCAGTACTTC,TRBJ2-4,.,few,TRBV18,14
CASSQAGASNTEAFF,TGCGCCAGCAGCCAAGCCGGGGCTAGTAACACTGAAGCTTTCTTT,TRBJ1-1,.,many,TRBV4-1,15
CASSSGVINQPQHF,TGTGCCAGCAGTTCAGGGGTTATCAATCAGCCCCAGCATTTT,TRBJ1-5,.,many,TRBV6-5,14
CASRDTGFGYF,TGTGCCAGCAGGGATACAGGTTTTGGGTACTTC,TRBJ2-4,.,few,TRBV6-8,11
CASTPPWDYTEAFF,TGTGCCAGCACCCCTCCCTGGGACTACACTGAAGCTTTCTTT,TRBJ1-1,.,.,TRBV7-9,14
CASSFYTEAFF,TGTGCCAGCAGCTTTTACACTGAAGCTTTCTTT,TRBJ1-1,.,many,TRBV7-9,11
CASSYQGARGAFF,TGTGCCAGCAGTTATCAGGGGGCGCGGGGAGCTTTCTTT,TRBJ1-1,TRBD1,many,TRBV6-6,13
CATTSGNTDTQYF,TGCGCCACCACCTCAGGTAACACAGATACGCAGTATTTT,TRBJ2-3,.,many,TRBV5-1,13
CASSFMMGNVRGTQYF,TGTGCCAGCAGCTTTATGATGGGTAATGTGCGGGGGACGCAGTATTTT,TRBJ2-3,TRBD2,.,TRBV7-9,16
CASSHLGSGLAKNIQYF,TGTGCCAGCAGTCACCTAGGCAGCGGGCTAGCCAAAAACATTCAGTACTTC,TRBJ2-4,.,few,TRBV6-6,17
CASRKSGANTGELFF,TGTGCCAGCAGAAAGTCGGGGGCGAACACCGGGGAGCTGTTTTTT,TRBJ2-2,.,.,TRBV7-3,15
CASRSDSYEQYF,TGTGCCAGCAGGTCGGACAGCTACGAGCAGTACTTC,TRBJ2-7,.,.,TRBV12-3/TRBV12-4,12
CASSPSPLYGYTF,TGTGCCAGCAGCCCCTCTCCTCTGTATGGCTACACCTTC,TRBJ1-2,.,.,TRBV2,13
CSVPLPTSGGVIAGEPFF,TGCAGCGTCCCTCTGCCGACTAGCGGGGGGGTGATCGCCGGGGAGCCGTTTTTT,TRBJ2-2,TRBD2,.,TRBV29-1,18
CASSLTAGYQPQHF,TGTGCCAGCAGTCTGACAGCCGGTTATCAGCCCCAGCATTTT,TRBJ1-5,.,.,TRBV2,14
CASIGPSGSYNEQFF,TGTGCCAGCATAGGGCCCTCCGGCTCCTACAATGAGCAGTTCTTC,TRBJ2-1,.,many,TRBV6-2/TRBV6-3,15
CASSLGNQPQHF,TGTGCCAGCAGTTTAGGTAATCAGCCCCAGCATTTT,TRBJ1-5,.,many,TRBV28,12
CASSREQGAGGYTF,TGTGCCAGCAGCCGAGAACAGGGGGCGGGAGGCTACACCTTC,TRBJ1-2,TRBD1,few,TRBV4-2,14
CSAGPWDGSRWHF,TGCAGTGCTGGGCCATGGGACGGATCTCGCTGGCATTTT,TRBJ1-5,.,many,TRBV20-1,13
CASSRGQSYDTF,TGTGCCAGCAGCCGGGGACAGTCTTACGACACCTTC,TRBJ1-2,TRBD1,.,TRBV7-2,12
CASSYGTGGFNEQFF,TGTGCCAGCAGTTACGGGACAGGGGGCTTCAATGAGCAGTTCTTC,TRBJ2-1,TRBD1,.,TRBV6-6,15
CASSAQGAPYEQYF,TGTGCCAGCAGCGCTCAAGGGGCCCCCTACGAGCAGTACTTC,TRBJ2-7,.,.,TRBV6-5,14
CASSPLGEAASTDTQYF,TGTGCCAGCAGCCCCCTGGGGGAAGCGGCTAGCACAGATACGCAGTATTTT,TRBJ2-3,.,few,TRBV5-6,17
CASSPTRPYGQYF,TGTGCCAGCAGCCCTACCCGGCCGTACGGGCAGTACTTC,TRBJ2-7,.,.,TRBV7-2,13
CSARPPGHLKQPQHF,TGCAGTGCTAGACCGCCGGGACACCTAAAACAGCCCCAGCATTTT,TRBJ1-5,.,many,TRBV20-1,15
CASSSAASRDLPLHF,TGTGCCAGCAGCTCGGCAGCCAGCAGAGATTTGCCCCTCCACTTT,TRBJ1-6,.,many,TRBV5-4,15
CASRSDRGQQMNTEAFF,TGTGCCAGTAGATCGGACAGGGGGCAACAAATGAACACTGAAGCTTTCTTT,TRBJ1-1,TRBD1,many,TRBV19,17
CSVMGQNTEAFF,TGCAGCGTTATGGGACAGAACACTGAAGCTTTCTTT,TRBJ1-1,.,many,TRBV29-1,12
CASSQILGGQETQYF,TGTGCCAGCAGCCAAATTCTGGGGGGACAAGAGACCCAGTACTTC,TRBJ2-5,.,few,TRBV3-1,15
CSGINFKGHYGYTF,TGCAGTGGCATCAACTTCAAGGGGCACTATGGCTACACCTTC,TRBJ1-2,.,few,TRBV20-1,14
CASSGVVGAEGDTQYF,TGTGCCAGCAGCGGGGTAGTGGGGGCCGAGGGAGATACGCAGTATTTT,TRBJ2-3,.,.,TRBV9,16
CASSLDPGRAGNTIYF,TGTGCCAGCAGCTTAGACCCGGGGAGGGCTGGAAACACCATATATTTT,TRBJ1-3,.,many,TRBV7-2,16
CASSIGAGGLSDTQYF,TGTGCCAGTAGTATAGGAGCGGGGGGGCTTTCAGATACGCAGTATTTT,TRBJ2-3,TRBD2,.,TRBV19,16
CASRMTGTGGVTEAFF,TGTGCCAGCAGAATGACCGGGACAGGGGGCGTCACTGAAGCTTTCTTT,TRBJ1-1,TRBD1,.,TRBV28,16
CASKGFSPLHF,TGTGCCAGCAAAGGGTTTTCACCCCTCCACTTT,TRBJ1-6,.,many,TRBV12-3/TRBV12-4,11
CASNPYREGEQYF,TGTGCCAGCAATCCTTATCGGGAAGGGGAGCAGTACTTC,TRBJ2-7,.,.,TRBV2,13
CASEGWSGGENTGELFF,TGCGCCAGCGAGGGATGGAGCGGGGGTGAGAACACCGGGGAGCTGTTTTTT,TRBJ2-2,TRBD2,few,TRBV10-2,17
CASSLSGYLNTGELFF,TGTGCCAGCAGCTTATCTGGCTACCTGAACACCGGGGAGCTGTTTTTT,TRBJ2-2,.,.,TRBV7-3,16
CSAWGLAKNIQYF,TGCAGTGCTTGGGGGCTAGCCAAAAACATTCAGTACTTC,TRBJ2-4,.,many,TRBV20-1,13
CASSLMGLWTDTQYF,TGTGCCAGCAGCTTAATGGGGCTATGGACAGATACGCAGTATTTT,TRBJ2-3,.,few,TRBV7-2,15
CASSARVAGALNQETQYF,TGTGCCAGCAGCGCTCGGGTAGCGGGGGCCCTTAATCAAGAGACCCAGTACTTC,TRBJ2-5,TRBD2,many,TRBV7-8,18
CASSSGTDIYEQYF,TGTGCCAGTAGTTCCGGGACAGACATCTACGAGCAGTACTTC,TRBJ2-7,TRBD1,.,TRBV19,14
CASSFAPEAEAFF,TGTGCCAGCAGCTTCGCCCCTGAGGCTGAAGCTTTCTTT,TRBJ1-1,.,many,TRBV5-5,13
CASSRQVNQPQHF,TGTGCCAGCAGCCGACAGGTTAATCAGCCCCAGCATTTT,TRBJ1-5,.,many,TRBV7-9,13
CASSGYRGGGNTEAFF,TGTGCCAGCAGTGGCTACAGGGGTGGGGGGAACACTGAAGCTTTCTTT,TRBJ1-1,TRBD1,few,TRBV27,16
CASRGLAGIQETQYF,TGCGCCAGCAGAGGACTAGCGGGGATTCAAGAGACCCAGTACTTC,TRBJ2-5,TRBD2,few,TRBV10-2,15
CASSFSGTNEQFF,TGTGCCAGCAGTTTTAGTGGCACCAATGAGCAGTTCTTC,TRBJ2-1,.,few,TRBV12-3/TRBV12-4,13
CASSQAPGLRNTIYF,TGTGCCAGCAGCCAAGCCCCGGGACTTAGAAACACCATATATTTT,TRBJ1-3,.,many,TRBV4-2,15